The 8 T cell receptor beta chains presented below share a single source sample, sequenced in a study of TET2 disruption in CD19-targeted CAR T cells (dated by TCRdb to between 2018 and 2020). What the treatment or condition label conveys for this sample: autologous CTL019 cells: CD19 CAR with 4-1BB and CD3 zeta domains. These receptors' antigens are unknown. Library prep was done by the immunoSEQ multiplex PCR assay. The source is immuneACCESS, and TCRdb retained only in-frame sequences with V and J called. Part of the clones is not carried over; for the studies checked, unresolved V genes explain less than half of this, and the remainder is unexplained. The table for this sample shows under 30,000 clones. Clones ranked in the top ten supply 1.5% to 2% of the sample. The specimen comprised CD8- CAR+ T cells sorted from cultured blood T cells, sampled for CD19 CAR T cell therapy. Read against the paper, the sample's cell subset or site label means: CD8-negative CAR-positive T cells from the infusion product. These receptors all come from a man between 70 and 80 years old with chronic lymphocytic leukemia.

Concerning this clone: The CDR3 extends 3 residues past the end of the read, so its final part is completed from the germline J gene. The gene calls are TRBV18 and TRBJ1-2; D unresolved. CDR1 and CDR2 from the germline V gene are KGHSH and LQKENI. CDR3 size: 14 residues. CDR3 in amino acids: CASSPPSGLATYTF. The part of the CDR3 DNA that was read is TGTGCCAGCTCACCACCCAGCGGGTTAGCGACC.

Concerning this clone itself: A junction boundary mismatches the germline segment, possibly from a read error. The observed sequence ends 3 residues before the CDR3 terminus, with the missing tail filled in from the germline J gene. The chain is built from TRBV7-9 and TRBJ2-3; 7 bases are shared with TRBD2. The CDR3 sequence is 13 residues long. Germline assignment: CDR1 SEHNR and CDR2 FQNEAQ (reference sequence). CDR3 residues: CSSSSGTKETQYF. The sequenced CDR3 bases are TGTTCCAGCAGCTCAGGGACTAAAGAGACG.

The CDR3 bases that were read are TGTGCCAGCACCCTCAGCGGGGGGCCCACAGATACC. Translation gives CASTLSGGPTDT. The complete CDR3 reads CASTLSGGPTDTYTF. The J gene is TRBJ1-2, the V gene TRBV2; perhaps TRBD1 as D (6 bases). The CDR3 end is not reached by the read, which stops 3 residues before it; the germline J gene fills it in. The CDR3 sequence is 15 residues long. CDR1 is SNHLY, CDR2 FYNNEI, per germline. The full variable domain, in which reference TRBV2 and TRBJ1-2 provide the parts outside the CDR3, is EPEVTQTPSHQVTQMGQEVILRCVPISNHLYFYWYRQILGQKVEFLVSFYNNEISEKSEIFDDQFSVERPDGSNFTLKIRSTKLEDSAMYFCASTLSGGPTDTYTFGSGTRLTVV.

As concerns this clone: The CDR3 goes on 3 residues after the read ends, and that part is filled in from the germline J gene. The V and J genes are TRBV9 and TRBJ1-6, with D perhaps matching TRBD1 (5 bases). CDR1 is SGDLS and CDR2 is YYNGEE in the germline V gene. The ends were cut back, 3 bases at V and 8 bases at J, with 15 bases in the middle. The CDR3 is made up of 15 amino acids. CDR3 amino acids: CASSARGDWDSPLHF. CDR3 bases read: TGTGCCAGCAGCGCCCGGGGGGATTGGGATTCACCC. The variable domain in full, with the rest retrieved from reference TRBV9 and TRBJ1-6, is DSGVTQTPKHLITATGQRVTLRCSPRSGDLSVYWYQQSLDQGLQFLIQYYNGEERAKGNILERFSAQQFPDLHSELNLSSLELGDSALYFCASSARGDWDSPLHFGNGTRLTVT.

As for this clone: The read is 3 residues too short to cover the CDR3 end, so that end is filled in from the germline J gene. The chain carries TRBV18 and TRBJ1-1; 7 nucleotides line up with TRBD1. This CDR3 region has 15 residues. Germline assignment: CDR1 KGHSH and CDR2 LQKENI. The CDR3 DNA, read in part, is TGTGCCAGCTCAAAAGACAGGGTTCACTCCTACGAG. Translated: CASSKDRVHSYE. The complete CDR3 sequence is CASSKDRVHSYEAFF.

As to this clone: The CDR3 end falls 3 residues outside the read, so it is completed with the germline J gene. The chain is built from TRBV18 and TRBJ2-7, with 10 positions matching TRBD1. Germline V gives CDR1 KGHSH, CDR2 LQKENI. The CDR3 is 14 residues long. V was clipped by 9 bases and J by 0 bases; unmatched bases: 5. The CDR3 loop reads CARVGQGSSYEQYF. Partial CDR3 DNA: TGTGCCAGAGTGGGACAGGGGAGCTCCTACGAG.

A word on this clone: The read is 3 residues too short to cover the CDR3 end, so that end is filled in from the germline J gene. This chain links TRBV12-3 or TRBV12-4 with TRBJ2-5, with 7 positions matching TRBD2. V trimming: 3 bases; J trimming: 4 bases; junction bases outside the gene matches: 8. This CDR3 is built from 15 residues. The CDR3 bases that were read are TGTGCCAGCAGTTTGGGGCCTTCGGGGGGAGAGACC. The encoded protein is CASSLGPSGGET. The whole CDR3 is CASSLGPSGGETQYF.

As to this clone: The read finishes 3 residues shy of the CDR3 end, and the germline J gene is used to complete it. This chain links TRBV19 with TRBJ1-5; TRBD1 matches at 10 bases. This CDR3 contains 16 residues. Looked up from germline, CDR1 is LNHDA and CDR2 is SQIVND (reference sequence). The trim removed 4 bases at V and 8 bases at J, leaving 11 bases unmatched. CDR3 amino acids: CASSTSPGQGLEPQHF. The sequenced CDR3 bases are TGTGCCAGTAGTACCTCTCCGGGACAGGGGTTGGAGCCC.